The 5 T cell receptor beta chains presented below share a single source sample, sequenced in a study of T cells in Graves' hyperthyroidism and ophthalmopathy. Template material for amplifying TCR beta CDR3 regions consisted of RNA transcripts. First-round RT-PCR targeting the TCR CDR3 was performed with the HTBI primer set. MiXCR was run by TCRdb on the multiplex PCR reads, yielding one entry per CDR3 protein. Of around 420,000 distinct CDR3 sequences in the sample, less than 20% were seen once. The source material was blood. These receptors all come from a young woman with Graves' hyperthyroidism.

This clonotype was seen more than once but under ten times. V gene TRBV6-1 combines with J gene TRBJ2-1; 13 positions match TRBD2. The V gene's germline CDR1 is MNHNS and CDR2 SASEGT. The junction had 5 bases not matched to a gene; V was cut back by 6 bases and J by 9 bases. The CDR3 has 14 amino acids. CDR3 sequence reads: CASRLAGGTIEQFF. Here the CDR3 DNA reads TGTGCCAGCAGACTAGCGGGGGGGACGATTGAGCAGTTCTTC.

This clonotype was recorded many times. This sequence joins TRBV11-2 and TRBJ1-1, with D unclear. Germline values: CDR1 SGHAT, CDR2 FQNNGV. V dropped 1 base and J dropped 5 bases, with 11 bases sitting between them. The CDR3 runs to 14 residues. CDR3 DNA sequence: TGTGCCAGCAGCTTAGCCTCTGGTGGGACTGAAGCTTTCTTT. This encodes CASSLASGGTEAFF. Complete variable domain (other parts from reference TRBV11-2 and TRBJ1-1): EAGVAQSPRYKIIEKRQSVAFWCNPISGHATLYWYQQILGQGPKLLIQFQNNGVVDDSQLPKDRFSAERLKGVDSTLKIQPAKLEDSAVYLCASSLASGGTEAFFGQGTRLTVV.

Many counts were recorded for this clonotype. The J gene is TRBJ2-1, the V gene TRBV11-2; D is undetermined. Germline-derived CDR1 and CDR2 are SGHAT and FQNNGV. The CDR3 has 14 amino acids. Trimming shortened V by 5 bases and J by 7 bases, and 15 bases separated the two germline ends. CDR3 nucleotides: TGTGCCAGCAGCCAAGAGCAAGGGTTTAATGAGCAGTTCTTC. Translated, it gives CASSQEQGFNEQFF.

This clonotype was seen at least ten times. The CDR3 loop is CASRDTGLRDTQYF. The CDR3 DNA sequence: TGTGCCAGCCGGGACACGGGTCTCCGGGATACGCAGTATTTT. The rearrangement uses TRBV2 and TRBJ2-3; tentatively, D is TRBD1 (6 bases). Germline values: CDR1 SNHLY, CDR2 FYNNEI. The CDR3 sequence is 14 residues long. Trimming removed 8 bases from V and 6 bases from J, with 18 bases in between.

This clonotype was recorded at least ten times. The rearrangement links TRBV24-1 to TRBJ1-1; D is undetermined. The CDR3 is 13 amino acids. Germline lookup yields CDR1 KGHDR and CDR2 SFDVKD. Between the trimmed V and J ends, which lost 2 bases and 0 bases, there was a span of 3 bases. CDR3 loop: CATSDYVNTEAFF. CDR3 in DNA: TGTGCCACCAGTGATTATGTGAACACTGAAGCTTTCTTT.